Below, 11 T cell receptor beta chains from the same sample are listed, as sequenced in a study of CD8 T cells in ankylosing spondylitis. MiXCR was run by TCRdb on the 5' RACE reads, yielding one entry per CDR3 protein. The sample has about 42,000 distinct CDR3 sequences, 3.5% to 4% seen once; the top ten hold under 4.5%. The sequencing sample was made of blood, either unsorted or a sorted T cell fraction (not recorded which). The receptor set was obtained from a female donor with ankylosing spondylitis or in good health (not recorded which).

This clonotype came up many times. The rearrangement uses TRBV9 and TRBJ1-2, with TRBD1 as a possible D gene (6 bases). The CDR3 consists of 19 residues. Germline CDR1 SGDLS, CDR2 YYNGEE. The ends were cut back, 0 bases at V and 2 bases at J, with 23 bases in the middle. The CDR3 nucleotides are TGTGCCAGCAGCGTAGACGGGGGGGCAGCGAACCCATTAAACTATGGCTACACCTTC. Amino acid sequence: CASSVDGGAANPLNYGYTF.

Many counts were recorded for this clonotype. The CDR3 sequence is CASSTKAGTYNEQFF. Written as DNA, the CDR3 is TGTGCCAGCAGCACCAAAGCGGGGACCTACAATGAGCAGTTCTTC. V usage is TRBV9 and J usage is TRBJ2-1; 7 positions match TRBD2. The CDR3 covers 15 residues. Germline trimming cut 4 bases from V and 2 bases from J; bases unmatched to any gene: 6. Germline CDR1 reads SGDLS; CDR2 reads YYNGEE.

In this sample, this clonotype turned up many times. The chain couples TRBV9 to TRBJ2-1, with a weak D call TRBD2 (6 bases). Looked up from germline, CDR1 is SGDLS and CDR2 is YYNGEE. Trimming shortened V by 3 bases and J by 3 bases, and 13 bases separated the two germline ends. The CDR3 is 15 amino acids. The DNA of the CDR3 is TGTGCCAGCAGCGAGGTCGGGGGTCTCTACAATGAGCAGTTCTTC. It encodes CASSEVGGLYNEQFF.

Ten or more counts support this clonotype. This chain links TRBV9 with TRBJ2-7; TRBD1 is a possible D gene (5 bases). CDR1 is SGDLS and CDR2 is YYNGEE in the germline V gene. Trimming removed 2 bases from V and 4 bases from J, with 19 bases in between. The CDR3 runs to 16 residues. The CDR3 region has the DNA TGTGCCAGCAGCGTCAGCCCCGATGCGCAGGGTTACGAGCAGTACTTC. This gives the protein CASSVSPDAQGYEQYF.

This clonotype was seen repeatedly, ten times or more. V usage is TRBV9 and J usage is TRBJ1-2, with D unresolved. CDR1 and CDR2 from the germline V gene are SGDLS and YYNGEE. The V gene lost 0 bases and the J gene lost 0 bases, with 9 bases spanning the gap. CDR3 length equals 15 residues. The CDR3 DNA is TGTGCCAGCAGCGTAGGTGCCGGACCTAACTATGGCTACACCTTC. Translation: CASSVGAGPNYGYTF.

The chain combines TRBV23-1 with TRBJ2-1; D gene ambiguous. TRBV23-1 is known as an ORF, though its function is uncertain. V was cut by 3 bases and J by 6 bases, with 18 bases left in between. This CDR3 comprises 16 residues. The CDR3 is CASSQSVDPEPNEQFF. The CDR3 DNA sequence: TGCGCCAGCAGTCAGTCGGTGGACCCAGAGCCCAATGAGCAGTTCTTC.

This clonotype has ten or more counts. The rearrangement links TRBV9 to TRBJ1-5; no reliable D call. Germline V gene sequence: CDR1 SGDLS, CDR2 YYNGEE. The V end was cut by 0 bases, the J end by 5 bases, with 9 bases between. The CDR3 is 14 residues long. The CDR3 DNA reads TGTGCCAGCAGCGTAGATGAAGCAGATCAGCCCCAGCATTTT. It yields the protein CASSVDEADQPQHF.

There are many counts of this clonotype. This chain joins TRBV9 and TRBJ2-3; TRBD2 agrees at 11 bases. CDR1 SGDLS and CDR2 YYNGEE come from the germline V gene. After removal of 2 bases from V and 0 bases from J, the junction contained 5 bases not matched to a gene. The CDR3 loop spans 17 amino acids. As DNA, the CDR3 is TGTGCCAGCAGCGTTCCGAGGACTAGCGGGAGCACAGATACGCAGTATTTT. As protein: CASSVPRTSGSTDTQYF.

This clonotype was counted ten times or more. The genes are TRBV9 and TRBJ2-5; 10 positions match TRBD1. From germline, CDR1 is SGDLS and CDR2 YYNGEE. This CDR3 is built from 14 residues. V dropped 4 bases and J dropped 3; count of bases not matched to a gene: 3. CDR3 nucleotides: TGTGCCAGCAGCCCAGGACAGGGGGAAGAGACCCAGTACTTC. Translating it yields CASSPGQGEETQYF. The full variable domain, with the rest looked up from reference TRBV9 and TRBJ2-5, is DSGVTQTPKHLITATGQRVTLRCSPRSGDLSVYWYQQSLDQGLQFLIQYYNGEERAKGNILERFSAQQFPDLHSELNLSSLELGDSALYFCASSPGQGEETQYFGPGTRLLVL.

This clonotype was found many times. This rearrangement joins TRBV9 to TRBJ2-7; a weak D match, TRBD2 (6 bases). The CDR3 is 14 amino acids. The germline V gene encodes CDR1 SGDLS and CDR2 YYNGEE. Trimming took 3 bases from V and 5 from J, leaving 15 bases between them. The CDR3 here is CASSDGGPVNEQYF. Here the CDR3 DNA reads TGTGCCAGCAGCGACGGGGGACCGGTGAACGAGCAGTACTTC.

This clonotype was observed a handful of times. CDR3 residues: CASGDTLGKETQYF. In DNA form, the CDR3 reads TGTGCCAGCGGTGACACCCTGGGGAAAGAGACCCAGTACTTC. The J gene is TRBJ2-5, the V gene TRBV9; D gene uncertain. Germline CDR1 SGDLS, CDR2 YYNGEE. CDR3 length: 14 amino acids. Trimming took 7 bases from V and 3 from J, leaving 16 bases between them.